This entry lists 17 T cell receptor beta chains sequenced from one sample in a study of tumor-infiltrating lymphocytes in primary liver carcinoma. Unsorted whole blood yielded the blood RNA, and germline DNA was also extracted. A primer in the constant region served to generate TCR beta cDNA from 450 to 650 ng of total RNA. Slightly modified ARM-PCR, run as three nested multiplex PCR rounds, produced the TCR beta libraries. Forward primers for TRBV1-TRBV30 and a C-beta reverse primer served the first two PCR rounds, at approximately 10 cycles each. TCRdb redid the calling of the multiplex PCR reads with MiXCR, one entry per CDR3 protein. Among 330,000 or so distinct CDR3 sequences, around three fifths were seen once, and the ten largest hold roughly 6%. The specimen sequenced was peripheral blood. All receptors come from a man aged 35 to 55 with primary liver carcinoma and hepatitis B virus infection.

This clonotype was picked up one time. Since the CDR3 does not end with the conserved phenylalanine or tryptophan, this likely comes from a read error. The chain uses TRBV11-3 and TRBJ1-5, with 7 bases lining up with TRBD1. Germline CDR1 is SGHNT and CDR2 is YENEEA. The CDR3 sequence is 14 residues long. The CDR3 protein is CVSSQTGPSQPQHS. The CDR3 coding sequence is TGTGTCAGCAGCCAGACAGGGCCCAGTCAGCCCCAGCATTCT.

The V call is TRBV29-1, the J call TRBJ2-2; 9 bases agree with TRBD2. V lost 1 base and J lost 12; bases outside the gene matches: 9. Germline loops: CDR1 SQVTM, CDR2 ANQGSEA. This CDR3 comprises 14 residues. The CDR3 sequence: CSVEGLAATWQLFF. In DNA, the CDR3 is TGCAGCGTTGAAGGACTAGCGGCCACCTGGCAGCTGTTTTTT.

This rearrangement joins TRBV5-4 to TRBJ2-3; 7 positions match TRBD2. CDR1 is SGHNT and CDR2 is YYREEE in the germline V gene (reference sequence). With 8 bases clipped from V and 3 bases from J, the junction kept 21 bases outside the gene matches. This CDR3 is built from 18 residues. CDR3 sequence: CASSHYNGLVGVTDTQYF. CDR3 DNA: TGTGCCAGTAGTCACTATAACGGACTAGTGGGAGTGACAGATACGCAGTATTTT.

This clonotype occurred a few times. The rearrangement joins TRBV6-2 or TRBV6-3 to TRBJ2-5; TRBD2 matches 13 bases. J lost 2 bases, V lost 2 bases, and 14 bases had no gene match. The CDR3 extends over 20 amino acids. Looked up from germline, CDR1 is MNHEY and CDR2 is SVGEGT. CDR3 in amino acids: CASSYPSRTSGRGGQETQYF. The DNA of the CDR3 is TGTGCCAGCAGTTACCCCTCCCGGACTAGCGGGAGAGGGGGACAAGAGACCCAGTACTTC.

A word on this clonotype: A junction end diverges from the germline sequence, so it may reflect a read error. The chain joins TRBV4-2 to TRBJ2-7; 8 positions agree with TRBD2. Germline V lookup: CDR1 LGHNA, CDR2 YNFKEQ. This CDR3 is built from 14 residues. This CDR3 reads CASSKLAEGYGQYF. CDR3 DNA: TGTGCCAGCAGCAAACTAGCGGAGGGCTACGGGCAGTACTTC.

This clonotype came up once. A junction boundary mismatches the germline segment, possibly from a read error. The rearrangement joins TRBV4-3 to TRBJ2-1; D gene unclear. From germline, CDR1 is LGHNA and CDR2 YSLEER. CDR3 length: 12 residues. This CDR3 reads CASSAESVELFF. DNA for the CDR3: TGCGCCAGCAGCGCCGAGTCCGTTGAGCTGTTCTTC.

For this clonotype: A read error may account for a junction end that differs from germline. V usage is TRBV6-6 and J usage is TRBJ2-7; 7 bases match TRBD1. CDR1 MNHNY and CDR2 SVGAGI come from the germline V gene (reference sequence). This CDR3 spans 13 amino acids. Written as DNA, the CDR3 is TGTGCAAGCAGTTGGACAGGCCCGGACGGGCAGTACTTC. Translating gives CASSWTGPDGQYF.

On this clonotype: The junction and the germline gene differ at one end; a read error may be behind it. The V and J genes are TRBV11-2 and TRBJ1-3; no definite D call. The germline gives CDR1 SGHAT, CDR2 FQNNGV. The CDR3 spans 17 residues. The chain's CDR3 is CATSLVAQPNSGNTIYF. CDR3 nucleotides: TGTGCCACCAGCTTAGTTGCGCAGCCCAACTCTGGAAACACCATATATTTT.

This sequence joins TRBV11-2 and TRBJ2-1; D not resolved. The CDR3 loop spans 13 amino acids. Germline lookup yields CDR1 SGHAT and CDR2 FQNNGV. V lost 3 bases to trimming and J lost 3 bases, with 6 bases between them. CDR3 DNA: TGTGCCAGCAGCTTTCGGAACTACAATGAGCAGTTCTTC. Protein product: CASSFRNYNEQFF.

Remarks on this clonotype: A much larger clone is a single base away; this may be a read error. This chain connects TRBV4-1 to TRBJ1-1; perhaps TRBD1 as D (5 bases). Deletions cut 1 base from V and 6 bases from J, with 12 bases between. This CDR3 has 14 residues. Germline CDR1 and CDR2: MGHRA and YSYEKL. Here the CDR3 DNA reads TGCGCCAGCAGCCAAGGGGAAAGGGGACCTGAAGCTTTCTTT. Translation: CASSQGERGPEAFF.

A single count supports this clonotype. One junction end does not reproduce the germline sequence, and a read error may be involved. The chain combines TRBV11-2 with TRBJ1-2, with D maybe TRBD1 (6 bases). The length of the CDR3 is 14 residues. CDR1 and CDR2 from the germline V gene are SGHAT and FQNNGV. CDR3 DNA: TGTACCAGCAGCTTATCTCCAGGGGAGGTTGGCTGCACATTC. It yields the protein CTSSLSPGEVGCTF. Full variable domain (remainder filled in from reference TRBV11-2 and TRBJ1-2): EAGVAQSPRYKIIEKRQSVAFWCNPISGHATLYWYQQILGQGPKLLIQFQNNGVVDDSQLPKDRFSAERLKGVDSTLKIQPAKLEDSAVYLCTSSLSPGEVGCTFGSGTRLTVV.

This clonotype has at least ten counts. The rearrangement links TRBV6-1 to TRBJ1-5; 10 nucleotides match TRBD1. The germline V gene encodes CDR1 MNHNS and CDR2 SASEGT. This CDR3 is 14 amino acids long. The ends lost 7 bases at V and 5 bases at J; junction bases unmatched: 5. The CDR3 loop reads CASILGQGDQPQHF. The CDR3 DNA follows: TGTGCCAGCATCCTCGGACAGGGGGATCAGCCCCAGCATTTT.

A note on this clonotype: One junction end does not reproduce the germline sequence, and a read error may be involved. This rearrangement joins TRBV28 to TRBJ2-1, with 9 nucleotides matching TRBD2. The CDR3 has 15 amino acids. Looked up from germline, CDR1 is MDHEN and CDR2 is SYDVKM. The CDR3: CASSLLAGSYNEQLF. DNA for the CDR3: TGTGCCAGCAGCCTACTAGCGGGCTCCTACAATGAGCAGCTCTTC.

In its sample, this clonotype was seen a few times. The chain is built from TRBV18 and TRBJ2-3, with D uncertain. The CDR3 covers 12 residues. Germline V gives CDR1 KGHSH, CDR2 LQKENI. V lost 4 bases and J lost 5, with 7 bases in between. Here the CDR3 reads CASSQLKDTQYF. The DNA for the CDR3 is TGTGCCAGCTCACAATTGAAAGATACGCAGTATTTT.

This clonotype appeared many times. The chain employs TRBV12-3 or TRBV12-4 and TRBJ2-7, with no clear D. There are 14 residues in the CDR3. V lost 3 bases to trimming and J lost 2 bases, with 11 bases between them. CDR3: CASSFLAGPYEQYF. CDR3 DNA: TGTGCCAGCAGTTTCCTCGCAGGACCCTACGAGCAGTACTTC.

To note about this clonotype: A much more abundant neighbour one base away suggests this may be a read error. The gene calls are TRBV10-2 and TRBJ2-2, with D perhaps matching TRBD2 (6 bases). This CDR3 is built from 15 residues. V lost 9 bases to trimming and J lost 4 bases, with 18 bases between them. Germline V CDR1 and CDR2: WSHSY, SAAADI. CDR3 sequence (DNA): TGCGCCAGTCATAGCGGAAGAAAGGGCACCGGGGAGCTGTTTTTT. As protein: CASHSGRKGTGELFF.

This clonotype was counted a single time. A single base separates this from a much larger clone, so it may be a read error. The rearrangement uses TRBV4-1 and TRBJ2-5; TRBD1 agrees at 11 bases. The CDR3 is 15 amino acids. Unmatched junction bases numbered 8, after V lost 7 bases and J lost 4 bases. Germline CDR1 reads MGHRA; CDR2 reads YSYEKL. The CDR3 here is CASNYGQGAGETQYF. The DNA for the CDR3 is TGCGCCAGCAACTACGGACAGGGGGCGGGAGAGACCCAGTACTTC.